A selection of T cell receptor beta chains follows, all from one sample in a study of cytomegalovirus exposure and HLA in healthy donors. The protocol was immunoSEQ multiplex PCR, while the TCRdb copy is restricted to in-frame clones and leaves out a portion. The data contain under 200,000 clones, about 90% of them seen just once; the ten biggest clones take up over 2.5%. The sample comprised PBMCs. These receptors were obtained from a woman between 18 and 29 years old in good health and CMV-seropositive. Each CDR3 is given with its conserved first and last residue. A D gene is named only where the DNA matches it firmly. Clone size is stated in some rows and not others, as once, few, many or a class when expanded.

d_gene	v_gene	abundance	j_gene	CDR3nt	CDR3aa
NA	TRBV14	NA	TRBJ2-1	TGTGCCAGCAGCCATAGACTAGTCTACAATGAGCAGTTCTTC	CASSHRLVYNEQFF
NA	TRBV6-5	NA	TRBJ1-2	TGTGCCAGCAGTTACTCGCACGGTAACTATGGCTACACCTTC	CASSYSHGNYGYTF
NA	TRBV7-9	NA	TRBJ2-7	TGTGCCAGCACTCGGGCCGGGGATTACGAGCAGTACTTC	CASTRAGDYEQYF
NA	TRBV19	NA	TRBJ2-1	TGTGCCAGTAGTATTCAGGACTCCGATGAGCAGTTCTTC	CASSIQDSDEQFF
NA	TRBV6-5	NA	TRBJ1-2	TGTGCCAGCGGTACGAGACAGGCTAACTATGGCTACACCTTC	CASGTRQANYGYTF
TRBD2	TRBV7-7	NA	TRBJ2-7	TGTGCCAGCAGCTTTACGTGGGAGACTAGCGGGAGGGCCCCATCCTCCTACGAGCAGTACTTC	CASSFTWETSGRAPSSYEQYF
NA	TRBV7-2	NA	TRBJ2-3	TGTGCCAGCAGCTCCCCTGAGGCTAGCACAGATACGCAGTATTTT	CASSSPEASTDTQYF
TRBD2	TRBV13	few	TRBJ2-2	TGTGCCAGCAGCCTATCCGGGGGACTAACCGGGGAGCTGTTTTTT	CASSLSGGLTGELFF
NA	TRBV27	NA	TRBJ1-2	TGTGCCAGCAGTTCCCTACAGGCCCTAACTAACGGCTACACCTTC	CASSSLQALTNGYTF
TRBD1	TRBV6-5	NA	TRBJ2-1	TGTGCCAGCAGTTTTGAAGGGACAGGGGTGGATGAGCAGTTCTTC	CASSFEGTGVDEQFF
NA	TRBV7-9	NA	TRBJ2-7	TGTGCCGCAGGGGACAACGACTCCTACGAGCAGTACTTC	CAAGDNDSYEQYF
NA	TRBV7-9	NA	TRBJ1-3	TGTGCCAGCAGCTTAGCCGCCCGGGGCACCATATATTTT	CASSLAARGTIYF
NA	TRBV5-6	NA	TRBJ2-1	TGTGCCAGCAGCTTGGGACATTACAATGAGCAGTTCTTC	CASSLGHYNEQFF
NA	TRBV4-3	few	TRBJ1-4	TGCGCCAGCAGCCAGGGGGCGGACAGTCCTAATGAAAAACTGTTTTTT	CASSQGADSPNEKLFF
TRBD1	TRBV7-8	NA	TRBJ2-4	TGTGCCAGCAGCGAGGACAGGGCCCTAGCCAAAAACATTCAGTACTTC	CASSEDRALAKNIQYF
NA	TRBV15	NA	TRBJ2-5	TGTGCCACCAGCAGAGATATCCGGGGCGTGGGCCGGGGGGAGACCCAGTACTTC	CATSRDIRGVGRGETQYF
NA	TRBV2	NA	TRBJ1-2	TGTGCCAGCAGTGAGGCCGGGACAAATCTATATGGCTACACCTTC	CASSEAGTNLYGYTF
NA	TRBV28	NA	TRBJ1-2	TGTGCCAGCAGTTTTAACCTGGGAGGGAACTATGGCTACACCTTC	CASSFNLGGNYGYTF
NA	TRBV5-1	once	TRBJ2-5	TGCGCCAGCAGGTGGGGGGGCCTGGAGACCCAGTACTTC	CASRWGGLETQYF
TRBD2	TRBV6-5	NA	TRBJ2-7	TGTGCCAGCAGTCTAACTAGCGGGAGTTTCTACGAGCAGTACTTC	CASSLTSGSFYEQYF
NA	TRBV9	NA	TRBJ1-3	TGTGCCAGCAGCCCCGCCGGAGGCTCTGGAAACACCATATATTTT	CASSPAGGSGNTIYF
TRBD1	TRBV15	once	TRBJ1-4	TGTGCCACCAAACGAGTTTTGGGGACAGCTAATGAAAAACTGTTTTTT	CATKRVLGTANEKLFF
NA	TRBV4-1	NA	TRBJ2-1	TGCGCCAGCAGCCAAGATAACAAGGCAGGACACTCCTACAATGAGCAGTTCTTC	CASSQDNKAGHSYNEQFF
NA	TRBV27	NA	TRBJ2-3	TGTGCCAGCAGTAGACGACAGCCTTCTAGCACAGATACGCAGTATTTT	CASSRRQPSSTDTQYF
NA	TRBV4-3	NA	TRBJ2-6	TGCGCCAGCAGCCAAGATCTTGGGGCCAACGTCCTGACTTTC	CASSQDLGANVLTF
TRBD2	TRBV9	NA	TRBJ2-5	TGTGCCAGCAGCGTGGCTAGCGGGGGTTTGGGGGAGACCCAGTACTTC	CASSVASGGLGETQYF
NA	TRBV5-1	NA	TRBJ1-1	TGCGCCAGCAGCTTAGTATCACACCCGAACACTGAAGCTTTCTTT	CASSLVSHPNTEAFF
NA	TRBV19	NA	TRBJ2-7	TGTGCCAGTAGGAAGACAGGTGATCCACACGAGCAGTACTTC	CASRKTGDPHEQYF
NA	TRBV7-8	NA	TRBJ1-6	TGTGCCAGCAGCCCAGACAGGTCGAATTCACCCCTCCACTTT	CASSPDRSNSPLHF
NA	TRBV15	NA	TRBJ2-6	TGTGCCACCACGGACAGCCGCTCTGGGGCCAACGTCCTGACTTTC	CATTDSRSGANVLTF
NA	TRBV5-4	NA	TRBJ1-1	TGTGCCAGCGGAACCGGGACACAGCACCCTTTCTTT	CASGTGTQHPFF
NA	TRBV29-1	NA	TRBJ1-2	TGCAGCGTGGCCCCGGGTAACTATGGCTACACCTTC	CSVAPGNYGYTF
TRBD1	TRBV7-9	NA	TRBJ1-4	TGTGCCAGCAGTATAGGACAGGGGGTGGAAAAACTGTTTTTT	CASSIGQGVEKLFF
TRBD1	TRBV11-2	NA	TRBJ2-5	TGTGCCAGCAGCTTAAGCCGGACAGGGAGATTGGAGACCCAGTACTTC	CASSLSRTGRLETQYF
TRBD1	TRBV7-2	NA	TRBJ2-2	TGTGCCAGCAGCTTTCAGGGGGCCACCGGGGAGCTGTTTTTT	CASSFQGATGELFF
TRBD2	TRBV9	NA	TRBJ2-1	TGTGCCAGCAGCCCTGGAGGGGAGGGGAATGAGCAGTTCTTC	CASSPGGEGNEQFF
TRBD1	TRBV6-5	NA	TRBJ1-2	TGTGCCAGCAGGGGAGGGGACAGGGGTTCCTATGGCTACACCTTC	CASRGGDRGSYGYTF
TRBD2	TRBV6-1	NA	TRBJ2-1	TGTGCCAGCAGTGACCAAGCGGGGGGTTACAATGAGCAGTTCTTC	CASSDQAGGYNEQFF
TRBD1	TRBV30	NA	TRBJ1-2	TGTGCCTGGAGTCGGGACAGGGGAGGCTATGGCTACACCTTC	CAWSRDRGGYGYTF
NA	TRBV13	NA	TRBJ1-2	TGTGCCAGCAGCACTCCTCCCAGGGACTATGGCTACACCTTC	CASSTPPRDYGYTF
TRBD1	TRBV7-9	NA	TRBJ1-2	TGTGCCAGCAGCTTAGTTACAGGGGGCTATGGCTACACCTTC	CASSLVTGGYGYTF
TRBD2	TRBV7-9	NA	TRBJ2-3	TGTGCCAGCAGCTCGCTAGCGGGGGGCTCGCCAGATACGCAGTATTTT	CASSSLAGGSPDTQYF
TRBD2	TRBV14	NA	TRBJ2-3	TGTGCCAGCAGTTCTCGGGGGGGCAGAGATACGCAGTATTTT	CASSSRGGRDTQYF
NA	TRBV6-1	NA	TRBJ2-1	TGTGCCAGCAGTGAAGCGCGGCGGGAAGAGCAGTTCTTC	CASSEARREEQFF
NA	TRBV7-2	NA	TRBJ2-7	TGTGCCAGCAGCTTGTTTCAGGGAAGCGAGCAGTACTTC	CASSLFQGSEQYF
TRBD2	TRBV9	NA	TRBJ2-2	TGTGCCAGCAGAAAAATAGCGGGAGGCGGGGAGCTGTTTTTT	CASRKIAGGGELFF
TRBD2	TRBV10-2	NA	TRBJ2-7	TGCGCCAGCAGTGAGTTGGGGACTAACTACGAGCAGTACTTC	CASSELGTNYEQYF
NA	TRBV7-9	NA	TRBJ1-2	TGTGCCAGCAGCCCCCAGGGGACCCTTCCGAGGGGCTACACCTTC	CASSPQGTLPRGYTF
NA	TRBV4-1	NA	TRBJ2-2	TGCGCCAGCAGCCAAGGAGGTCTCCTCAACACCGGGGAGCTGTTTTTT	CASSQGGLLNTGELFF
NA	TRBV29-1	once	TRBJ2-5	TGCAGCGTTGAGGGGGCGAGCCGTCCCCAAGAAACCCAGTACTTC	CSVEGASRPQETQYF
TRBD1	TRBV28	NA	TRBJ1-5	TGTGCCAGCAGTTCTGGACAGGGAGCGAGTCAGCCCCAGCATTTT	CASSSGQGASQPQHF
NA	TRBV5-5	NA	TRBJ2-1	TGTGCCAGCAGCTTGGCATTGACACCCTACAATGAGCAGTTCTTC	CASSLALTPYNEQFF
NA	TRBV5-4	NA	TRBJ1-1	TGTGCCAGCAGTTTTGCATCTAATACAGGGAACCCTGAAGCTTTCTTT	CASSFASNTGNPEAFF
NA	TRBV14	once	TRBJ2-2	TGTGCCAGCAGCCGCGCTCTCTTTTCCGGGGAGCTGTTTTTT	CASSRALFSGELFF
TRBD1	TRBV7-9	NA	TRBJ1-1	TGTGCCAGCAGCTCAGGACAGGGGGGACCAAACACTGAAGCTTTCTTT	CASSSGQGGPNTEAFF
TRBD1	TRBV19	NA	TRBJ1-5	TGTGCCAGTAGAGGGACAGGGGACAATCAGCCCCAGCATTTT	CASRGTGDNQPQHF
TRBD2	TRBV7-2	NA	TRBJ2-1	TGTGCCAGCAGCTTAGATTTCGGTGCGGGAGCCTACAATGAGCAGTTCTTC	CASSLDFGAGAYNEQFF
TRBD1	TRBV5-5	NA	TRBJ2-1	TGTGCCAGCAGCGATGGGACAGGGAGCTACAATGAGCAGTTCTTC	CASSDGTGSYNEQFF
TRBD2	TRBV7-6	NA	TRBJ2-7	TGTGCCAGCAGCTTAGGGGGGGGTAGCGGGATGTACGAGCAGTACTTC	CASSLGGGSGMYEQYF